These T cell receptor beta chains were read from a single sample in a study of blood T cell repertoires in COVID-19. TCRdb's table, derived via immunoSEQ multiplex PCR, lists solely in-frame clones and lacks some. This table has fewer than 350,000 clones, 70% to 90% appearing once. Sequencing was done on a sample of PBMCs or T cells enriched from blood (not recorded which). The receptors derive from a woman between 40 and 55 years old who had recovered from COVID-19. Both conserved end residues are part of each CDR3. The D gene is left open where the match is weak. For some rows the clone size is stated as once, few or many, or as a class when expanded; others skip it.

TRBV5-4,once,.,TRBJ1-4,CASGGQGAEKLFF,TGTGCCAGTGGGGGACAAGGAGCCGAAAAACTGTTTTTT
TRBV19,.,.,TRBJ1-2,CASSIEGSSYTF,TGTGCCAGTAGTATCGAGGGTTCGAGCTACACCTTC
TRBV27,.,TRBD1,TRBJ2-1,CASSLSRGSYNEQFF,TGTGCCAGCAGTTTGAGCAGGGGGTCATACAATGAGCAGTTCTTC
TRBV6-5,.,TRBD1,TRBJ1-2,CASSYSGTAYGYTF,TGTGCCAGCAGTTACTCTGGGACAGCCTATGGCTACACCTTC
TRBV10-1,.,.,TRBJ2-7,CASSQVSREYF,TGCGCCAGCAGTCAAGTATCGCGAGAATACTTC
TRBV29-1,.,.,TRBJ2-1,CSGCRDPQRSSYNEQFF,TGCAGCGGATGCCGGGATCCCCAGAGAAGCTCCTACAATGAGCAGTTCTTC
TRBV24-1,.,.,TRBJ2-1,CATSDLQGHNEQFF,TGTGCCACCAGTGATTTGCAGGGCCACAATGAGCAGTTCTTC
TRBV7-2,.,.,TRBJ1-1,CASSLVAGTNTEAFF,TGTGCCAGCAGCTTAGTAGCGGGCACGAACACTGAAGCTTTCTTT
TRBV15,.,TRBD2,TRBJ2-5,CATSGTSVKETQYF,TGTGCCACCAGTGGGACTAGCGTAAAAGAGACCCAGTACTTC
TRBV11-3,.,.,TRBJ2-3,CASSSGVRDTQYF,TGTGCCAGCAGCTCGGGAGTGAGGGATACGCAGTATTTT
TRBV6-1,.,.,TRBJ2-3,CASSDRGPTDTQYF,TGTGCCAGCAGTGACAGGGGCCCCACAGATACGCAGTATTTT
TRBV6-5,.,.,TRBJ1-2,CASTRRDRRYGYTF,TGTGCCAGCACCCGACGAGACAGGCGCTATGGCTACACCTTC
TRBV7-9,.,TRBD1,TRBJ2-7,CASSLTGDFSYEQYF,TGTGCCAGCAGCTTAACAGGGGATTTCTCCTACGAGCAGTACTTC
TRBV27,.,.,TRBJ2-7,CASSGGGREQYF,TGTGCCAGCAGTGGGGGGGGGCGCGAGCAGTACTTC
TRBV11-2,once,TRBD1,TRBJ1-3,CASSQGAGGPGNTIYF,TGTGCCAGCAGCCAGGGGGCAGGGGGTCCAGGAAACACCATATATTTT
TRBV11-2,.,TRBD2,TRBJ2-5,CASSIPGGAAPGAQYF,TGTGCCAGCAGCATCCCGGGAGGGGCCGCCCCGGGAGCCCAGTACTTC
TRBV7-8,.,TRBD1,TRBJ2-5,CASSIRQGEVMGETQYF,TGTGCCAGCAGCATCCGACAGGGGGAAGTAATGGGGGAGACCCAGTACTTC
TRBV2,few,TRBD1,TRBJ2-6,CARSGPDRGMAGANVLTF,TGTGCCCGGTCCGGTCCTGACAGGGGAATGGCTGGGGCCAACGTCCTGACTTTC
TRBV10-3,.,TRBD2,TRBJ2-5,CAIRGGDQETQYF,TGTGCCATCCGGGGGGGGGACCAAGAGACCCAGTACTTC
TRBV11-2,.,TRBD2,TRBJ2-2,CASSFRTRAGELFF,TGTGCCAGCAGCTTCCGGACTAGGGCCGGGGAGCTGTTTTTT
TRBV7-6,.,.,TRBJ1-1,CASSLDGGVYWTEAFF,TGTGCCAGCAGCTTAGACGGAGGGGTTTACTGGACTGAAGCTTTCTTT
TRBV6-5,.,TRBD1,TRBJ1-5,CASRSGQRNQPQHF,TGTGCCAGCAGGTCGGGACAGCGCAATCAGCCCCAGCATTTT
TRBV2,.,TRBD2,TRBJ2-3,CASSEATSGRFRDTQYF,TGTGCCAGCAGTGAAGCGACTAGCGGGAGATTCAGAGATACGCAGTATTTT
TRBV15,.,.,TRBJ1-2,CATSREGLGGYGYTF,TGTGCCACCAGCAGAGAGGGTCTGGGGGGCTATGGCTACACCTTC
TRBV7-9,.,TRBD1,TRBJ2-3,CASSAQGAVEDTQYF,TGTGCCAGCAGCGCCCAGGGGGCCGTCGAAGATACGCAGTATTTT
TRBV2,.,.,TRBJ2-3,CASFRDNTDTQYF,TGTGCCAGCTTCCGGGACAACACAGATACGCAGTATTTT
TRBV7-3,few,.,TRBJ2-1,CASSLSGPEGSVTSNEQFF,TGTGCCAGCAGCTTATCGGGGCCGGAGGGCTCCGTCACATCCAATGAGCAGTTCTTC
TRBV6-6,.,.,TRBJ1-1,CASSGQRENTEAFF,TGTGCCAGCAGCGGACAGCGAGAGAACACTGAAGCTTTCTTT
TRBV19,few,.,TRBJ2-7,CASSQNGPSASYEQYF,TGTGCCAGTAGCCAAAACGGGCCTAGCGCATCCTACGAGCAGTACTTC
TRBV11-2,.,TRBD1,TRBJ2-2,CASRLGQDITGELFF,TGTGCCAGCAGACTGGGACAGGACATCACCGGGGAGCTGTTTTTT
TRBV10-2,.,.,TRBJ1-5,CASRAGSNQPQHF,TGCGCCAGCAGAGCCGGTAGCAATCAGCCCCAGCATTTT
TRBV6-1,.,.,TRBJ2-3,CASSEVAAGSTDTQYF,TGTGCCAGCAGTGAAGTGGCGGCAGGGAGCACAGATACGCAGTATTTT
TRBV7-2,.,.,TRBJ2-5,CASSLAVQETQYF,TGTGCCAGCAGCTTGGCGGTACAAGAGACCCAGTACTTC
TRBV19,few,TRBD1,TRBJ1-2,CASSRTGYGYGYTF,TGTGCCAGTAGCCGGACAGGGTACGGCTATGGCTACACCTTC
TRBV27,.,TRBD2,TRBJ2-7,CASSWGLAGAYEQYF,TGTGCCAGCAGTTGGGGACTAGCGGGAGCCTACGAGCAGTACTTC
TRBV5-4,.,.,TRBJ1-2,CASSLEVGGPRGYTF,TGTGCCAGCAGCTTGGAAGTCGGGGGGCCCCGCGGCTACACCTTC
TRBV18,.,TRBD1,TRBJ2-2,CASSQGQTGELFF,TGTGCCAGCTCCCAGGGACAGACCGGGGAGCTGTTTTTT
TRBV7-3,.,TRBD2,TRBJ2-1,CASSLLAGGSYNEQFF,TGTGCCAGCAGCTTACTAGCGGGAGGCTCCTACAATGAGCAGTTCTTC
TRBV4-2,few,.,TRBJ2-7,CASSPTPGSGYEQYF,TGTGCCAGCAGCCCCACTCCGGGTTCGGGCTACGAGCAGTACTTC
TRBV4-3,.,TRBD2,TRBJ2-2,CASSQDKGLAGTGELFF,TGCGCCAGCAGCCAAGATAAGGGACTAGCAGGAACCGGGGAGCTGTTTTTT
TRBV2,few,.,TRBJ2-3,CASSDKPRPPATQYF,TGTGCCAGCAGTGATAAGCCGCGGCCCCCTGCCACGCAGTATTTT
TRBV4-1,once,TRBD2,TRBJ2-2,CASRLAGENTGELFF,TGCGCCAGCAGACTAGCGGGGGAAAACACCGGGGAGCTGTTTTTT
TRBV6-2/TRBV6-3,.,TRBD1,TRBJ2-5,CASSSHGQGREETQYF,TGTGCCAGCAGTTCCCATGGACAGGGACGAGAAGAGACCCAGTACTTC
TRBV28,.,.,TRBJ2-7,CASRPTVTGYEQYF,TGTGCCAGCAGACCCACGGTCACGGGCTACGAGCAGTACTTC
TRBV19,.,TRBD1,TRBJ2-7,CASSEGQGAYEQYF,TGTGCCAGTAGTGAGGGACAGGGGGCCTACGAGCAGTACTTC
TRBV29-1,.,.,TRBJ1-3,CSVEWAPGPGNTIYF,TGCAGCGTTGAGTGGGCTCCAGGGCCTGGAAACACCATATATTTT
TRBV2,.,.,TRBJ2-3,CASTVQEPTQYF,TGTGCCAGCACCGTCCAGGAACCGACGCAGTATTTT
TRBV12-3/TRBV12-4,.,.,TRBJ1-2,CASSSGFGYTF,TGTGCCAGCAGTTCAGGGTTTGGCTACACCTTC
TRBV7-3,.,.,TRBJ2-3,CASSTGTSTDTQYF,TGTGCCAGCAGCACCGGGACTAGCACAGATACGCAGTATTTT
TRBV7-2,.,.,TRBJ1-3,CASSPQGFNTIYF,TGTGCCAGCAGCCCCCAGGGTTTTAACACCATATATTTT
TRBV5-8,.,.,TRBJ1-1,CASSPPRGSATEAFF,TGTGCCAGCAGCCCCCCCCGAGGGTCCGCCACTGAAGCTTTCTTT
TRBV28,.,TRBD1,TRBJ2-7,CASSTRRQGSWYEQYF,TGTGCCAGCAGTACCCGGCGACAGGGGTCTTGGTACGAGCAGTACTTC
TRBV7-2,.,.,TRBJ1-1,CASSLGRKNTEAFF,TGTGCCAGCAGCTTGGGCAGGAAGAACACTGAAGCTTTCTTT
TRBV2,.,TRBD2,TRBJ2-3,CASSLSGRAADTQYF,TGTGCCAGCAGTCTTAGCGGGAGAGCCGCAGATACGCAGTATTTT